Detailed here is one T cell receptor (beta chain). Its specificity is not known. The germline gives CDR1 SGHTA, CDR2 FQGTGA. There are 13 residues in the CDR3. V was cut by 5 bases and J by 4 bases, with 12 bases left in between. Flow cytometry had shown expanded CD8+CD57+ cells in the patients chosen for sequencing. Every patient had severe acquired aplastic anemia. Genomic DNA templated the TCR beta VDJ and CDR3 profiling. TCRdb recomputed calls from the reads with MiXCR, one row per CDR3 protein. The sample records over 150,000 distinct CDR3 sequences, about 45% being singletons. The data were taken from a study of CD8+CD57+ T cells in acquired aplastic anemia. Study overall: Sorted CD4+ and CD8+ cells gave an average of approximately 3.4 ug of DNA.

Notes on the study in general: With respect to CD8+ Simpson's diversity, patients and controls did not differ significantly.

The receptor was isolated from a human donor with aplastic anemia. Sample: sorted CD4+, CD8+, or CD8+CD57+ T cells (not recorded which) from PBMCs. The chain carries TRBV7-3 and TRBJ2-7; D is unclear. CDR3: CASSTNSGYEQYF. The CDR3 coding sequence is TGTGCCAGCAGCACCAACTCAGGATACGAGCAGTACTTC.